Listed below are T cell receptor beta chains from one sample, sequenced in a study of blood T cell repertoires in COVID-19. Method: immunoSEQ multiplex PCR; TCRdb's copy keeps in-frame clones and lacks some. Among approximately 200,000 clones, approximately 90% were seen once, and the ten largest hold roughly 2.8%. The sample comprised peripheral blood. The receptors here all came from a young woman with active or convalescent COVID-19. The CDR3 runs from the conserved cysteine through the conserved F or W. The D gene is left open where the match is weak. Only some rows state a clone size, as once, few, many or a class for expanded clones.

abundance	v_gene	len	j_gene	d_gene	CDR3aa	CDR3nt
.	TRBV2	14	TRBJ2-5	.	CASSALSRQETQYF	TGTGCCAGCAGTGCCCTGTCGAGACAAGAGACCCAGTACTTC
.	TRBV2	14	TRBJ1-2	.	CASSEANRFGGYTF	TGTGCCAGCAGTGAAGCGAATCGGTTCGGTGGCTACACCTTC
.	TRBV29-1	16	TRBJ2-5	TRBD1	CSVGRPGTGMKETQYF	TGCAGCGTTGGGAGGCCCGGGACAGGGATGAAGGAGACCCAGTACTTC
.	TRBV3-1/TRBV3-2	16	TRBJ1-2	.	CASSQERVVSPYGYTF	TGTGCCAGCAGCCAAGAAAGAGTTGTTAGCCCCTATGGCTACACCTTC
.	TRBV28	12	TRBJ2-7	.	CASSQVRYEQYF	TGTGCCAGCAGCCAGGTACGCTACGAGCAGTACTTC
.	TRBV7-9	16	TRBJ1-2	.	CASSLEGRGWVYGYTF	TGTGCCAGCAGCTTAGAAGGCAGGGGATGGGTCTATGGCTACACCTTC
few	TRBV2	12	TRBJ2-5	.	CASTGMLETQYF	TGTGCCAGCACAGGGATGTTAGAGACCCAGTACTTC
.	TRBV19	13	TRBJ1-1	.	CASAAQGYSEAFF	TGTGCCAGTGCAGCTCAGGGGTATTCTGAAGCTTTCTTT
.	TRBV28	13	TRBJ1-2	.	CASSLIRGYGYTF	TGTGCCAGCAGTTTAATCCGGGGCTATGGCTACACCTTC
.	TRBV18	13	TRBJ2-2	.	CASSPPRAGELFF	TGTGCCAGCTCACCACCGAGGGCCGGGGAGCTGTTTTTT
.	TRBV6-6	14	TRBJ2-3	.	CASVPDTYADTQYF	TGTGCCAGCGTTCCCGACACCTACGCAGATACGCAGTATTTT
.	TRBV19	17	TRBJ2-6	TRBD1	CASSISGQYSGANVLTF	TGTGCCAGTAGTATTTCGGGACAGTACTCTGGGGCCAACGTCCTGACTTTC
once	TRBV19	15	TRBJ1-4	TRBD1	CASRGQGGTNEKLFF	TGTGCCAGTAGGGGACAGGGAGGAACTAATGAAAAACTGTTTTTT
.	TRBV11-3	14	TRBJ1-1	.	CASSPRQTNTEAFF	TGTGCCAGCAGCCCCCGACAGACGAACACTGAAGCTTTCTTT
.	TRBV6-2/TRBV6-3	14	TRBJ1-5	.	CASSYGGSGQPQHF	TGTGCCAGCAGTTATGGGGGGAGCGGACAGCCCCAGCATTTT
.	TRBV6-5	15	TRBJ2-5	TRBD2	CASSLMGGSQETQYF	TGTGCCAGCAGTCTGATGGGGGGGAGCCAAGAGACCCAGTACTTC
.	TRBV12-3/TRBV12-4	12	TRBJ2-2	.	CASGGGAGELFF	TGTGCCAGCGGAGGGGGGGCCGGGGAGCTGTTTTTT
.	TRBV19	14	TRBJ1-5	.	CASLTPYSNQPQHF	TGTGCCAGTTTGACACCTTATAGCAATCAGCCCCAGCATTTT
.	TRBV7-2	14	TRBJ1-5	TRBD1	CASSGQGASQPQHF	TGTGCCAGCAGCGGTCAGGGGGCTAGTCAGCCCCAGCATTTT
.	TRBV28	17	TRBJ2-7	TRBD1	CASSFGSYRGHSYEQYF	TGTGCCAGCAGTTTCGGGTCGTACAGGGGGCACTCCTACGAGCAGTACTTC
.	TRBV6-5	15	TRBJ1-1	TRBD1	CASSYWGQGNAEAFF	TGTGCCAGCAGTTACTGGGGACAGGGAAATGCTGAAGCTTTCTTT
.	TRBV18	15	TRBJ2-5	TRBD2	CASSPPGLAKETQYF	TGTGCCAGCTCACCACCGGGACTAGCGAAAGAGACCCAGTACTTC
few	TRBV9	14	TRBJ2-7	.	CASSVGGARYEQYF	TGTGCCAGCAGCGTAGGCGGGGCCCGGTACGAGCAGTACTTC
.	TRBV7-2	15	TRBJ2-7	.	CASSLAPGQVYEQYF	TGTGCCAGCAGCTTAGCTCCGGGACAAGTCTACGAGCAGTACTTC
.	TRBV7-7	16	TRBJ2-1	TRBD2	CASSASGTSGSDEQFF	TGTGCTAGCAGCGCGTCCGGGACTAGCGGGAGTGATGAGCAGTTCTTC
.	TRBV11-1	14	TRBJ2-2	.	CASNGGGNTGELFF	TGTGCCAGCAATGGGGGGGGCAACACCGGGGAGCTGTTTTTT
.	TRBV4-2	15	TRBJ1-5	TRBD1	CASSPGGSSNQPQHF	TGTGCCAGCAGTCCAGGGGGGAGTAGCAATCAGCCCCAGCATTTT
.	TRBV4-2	14	TRBJ2-7	TRBD1	CASSQGQGRNEQYF	TGTGCCAGCAGCCAGGGACAGGGTAGGAACGAGCAGTACTTC
.	TRBV5-1	21	TRBJ1-2	.	CASSHYPDPQPRRGRNYGYTF	TGCGCCAGCAGCCACTATCCAGACCCCCAGCCCAGACGCGGTCGGAACTATGGCTACACCTTC
.	TRBV19	16	TRBJ2-1	TRBD1	CASRGQGARSYNEQFF	TGTGCCAGTAGGGGGCAGGGGGCGAGGTCCTACAATGAGCAGTTCTTC
.	TRBV19	17	TRBJ1-1	TRBD1	CASSSLRQGGVNTEAFF	TGTGCCAGTAGTAGCCTCCGACAGGGGGGGGTGAACACTGAAGCTTTCTTT
.	TRBV27	15	TRBJ2-7	TRBD1	CASSRPGQGAYEQYF	TGTGCCAGCAGTCGACCGGGACAGGGGGCCTACGAGCAGTACTTC
.	TRBV6-5	13	TRBJ1-1	TRBD1	CASKGAGSTEAFF	TGTGCCAGCAAGGGGGCAGGGAGCACTGAAGCTTTCTTT
.	TRBV5-4	13	TRBJ2-1	.	CASSLDLHGEQFF	TGTGCCAGCAGCTTGGACCTTCACGGTGAGCAGTTCTTC
.	TRBV7-8	14	TRBJ1-4	.	CASSPGTTSEKLFF	TGTGCCAGCAGCCCCGGGACTACGTCCGAAAAACTGTTTTTT
.	TRBV7-9	14	TRBJ1-6	TRBD1	CASSRDSYNSPLHF	TGTGCCAGCAGCCGGGACAGTTATAATTCACCCCTCCACTTT
.	TRBV2	15	TRBJ1-1	.	CASRRSDLGNTEAFF	TGTGCCAGCAGGCGCTCCGATCTCGGGAACACTGAAGCTTTCTTT
few	TRBV19	15	TRBJ1-5	.	CASSIGLLSNQPQHF	TGTGCCAGTAGTATTGGTCTCCTAAGCAATCAGCCCCAGCATTTT
.	TRBV19	12	TRBJ1-2	.	CASTTGNYGYTF	TGTGCCAGTACCACGGGTAACTATGGCTACACCTTC